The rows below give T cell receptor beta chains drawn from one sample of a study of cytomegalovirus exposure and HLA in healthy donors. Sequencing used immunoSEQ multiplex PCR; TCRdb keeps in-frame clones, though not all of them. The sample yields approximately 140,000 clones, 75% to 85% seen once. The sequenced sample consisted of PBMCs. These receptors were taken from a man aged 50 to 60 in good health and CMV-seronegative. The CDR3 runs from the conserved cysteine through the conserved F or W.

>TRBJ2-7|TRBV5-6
CASSLGQLSYEQYF
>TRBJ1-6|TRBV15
CATSRVNSPLHF
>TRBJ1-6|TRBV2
CASRQSYNSPLHF
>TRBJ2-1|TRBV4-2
CASSQEGQGLYNEQFF
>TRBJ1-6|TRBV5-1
CASSLGPGVRDSPLHF
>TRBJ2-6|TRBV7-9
CASTSTGAGANVLTF
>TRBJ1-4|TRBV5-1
CASSFLGGNEKLFF
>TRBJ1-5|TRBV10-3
CAIRQGNNQPQHF
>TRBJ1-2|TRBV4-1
CASSQDRTGVNYGYTF
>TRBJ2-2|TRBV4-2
CASSQVSTGRNTGELFF
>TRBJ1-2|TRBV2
CALSRQGYTF
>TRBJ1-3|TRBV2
CASSAEFGGLTIYF
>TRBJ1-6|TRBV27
CASSFLGTGSPLHF
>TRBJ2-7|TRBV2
CASTDPTDRVDEQYF
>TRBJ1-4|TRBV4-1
CASSPPSGKKLFF
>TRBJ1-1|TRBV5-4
CASSTAGQGMNTEAFF
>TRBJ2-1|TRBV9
CASSVGGLAGEQFF
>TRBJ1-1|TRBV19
CASSASDRGYTEAFF